This T cell receptor (beta chain) originates from a study of T cells in Graves' hyperthyroidism and ophthalmopathy. Study-wide background: Before any treatment, at initial diagnosis, peripheral blood was collected. Study-wide findings and caveats: The model made its ophthalmopathy prediction, and onset followed a median about 6.8 months later.

CDR3 length equals 18 residues. J was trimmed by 5 bases and V by 4 bases; bases with no gene match: 14. Germline CDR1 reads SGHRS; CDR2 reads YFSETQ. This clonotype was seen many times. Its antigen is unknown. Amplification of TCR beta CDR3 regions used RNA as the template. HTBI primers were the set used in a first-round RT-PCR of the TCR CDR3. Using its own MiXCR run on the multiplex PCR reads, TCRdb lists one record per CDR3 protein. The table lists around 300,000 distinct CDR3 sequences, 13% of them singletons, with approximately 8.6% in the top ten. The patients, who ranged from 18 to 65 in age, presented with newly diagnosed hyperthyroidism lasting under 2 months. Exclusion followed for patients with uncontrolled infection, other autoimmune disease, pregnancy or lactation.

The specimen sequenced was blood. This clonotype was obtained from a woman between 25 and 40 years old with Graves' hyperthyroidism that later progressed to Graves' ophthalmopathy. The rearrangement joins TRBV5-1 to TRBJ2-5; 13 bases fit TRBD2. Here the CDR3 DNA reads TGCGCCAGCAGCCCCGCCACTAGCGGGAGGGCCTTTTGGGAGACCCAGTACTTC. It translates to CASSPATSGRAFWETQYF.